The rows below give T cell receptor beta chains drawn from one sample of a study of blood T cell repertoires in COVID-19. Method: immunoSEQ multiplex PCR; TCRdb's copy keeps in-frame clones and lacks some. Here the sample spans approximately 150,000 clones, around 86% being singletons. The sequenced sample was peripheral blood. All receptors come from an elderly woman with COVID-19, enrolled during active disease. The CDR3 runs from the conserved cysteine through the conserved F or W. Each record gives: clone size, V gene, J gene, D gene, CDR3 DNA, CDR3 protein. D genes are given only for firm matches. Clone size, where shown, is once, few, many, or a class for clones that have expanded.

>few|TRBV9|TRBJ1-6|TRBD1
TGTGCCAGCAGCGCGACAGGGGGTAATTCACCCCTCCACTTT
CASSATGGNSPLHF
>-|TRBV11-3|TRBJ2-1|TRBD2
TGTGCCAGCAGCTCCTCTAGCGGGGTAGGGTACAATGAGCAGTTCTTC
CASSSSSGVGYNEQFF
>-|TRBV5-6|TRBJ2-7|TRBD1
TGTGCCAGCAGCTTTACAGGGGTTAACTCCTACGAGCAGTACTTC
CASSFTGVNSYEQYF
>-|TRBV28|TRBJ1-1|-
TGTGCCAGCAGTTTAGGGAGGGCTGACACTGAAGCTTTCTTT
CASSLGRADTEAFF
>-|TRBV10-2|TRBJ2-7|-
TGCGCCAGCAGGGGGGCGGGCTCATACGAGCAGTACTTC
CASRGAGSYEQYF
>-|TRBV2|TRBJ2-7|TRBD1
TGTGCCAGCGGTCGTCAGGGGGCGGTCTACGAGCAGTACTTC
CASGRQGAVYEQYF
>-|TRBV5-1|TRBJ1-5|-
TGCGCCAGCAGCTTGGCGGGGGGCAGCAATCAGCCCCAGCATTTT
CASSLAGGSNQPQHF
>-|TRBV19|TRBJ2-3|TRBD1
TGTGCCAGTAGGCCCGACAGGGTTTCAGATACGCAGTATTTT
CASRPDRVSDTQYF
>once|TRBV21-1|TRBJ2-7|-
TGTGCCCGAGCGACCCCCGATTTCCCTTTCTACGAGCAGTACTTC
CARATPDFPFYEQYF
>-|TRBV5-1|TRBJ2-1|TRBD2
TGCGCCAGCAGCCCCGGCGGGGGGTACAATGAGCAGTTCTTC
CASSPGGGYNEQFF
>-|TRBV14|TRBJ2-7|TRBD2
TGTGCCAGCAGCAACACCGGGACTACAGAGCAGTACTTC
CASSNTGTTEQYF
>-|TRBV5-5|TRBJ2-1|-
TGTGCCAGCAGCTTACGGTTTACTAGTGGGGATGAGCAGTTCTTC
CASSLRFTSGDEQFF
>-|TRBV2|TRBJ2-5|-
TGTGCCAGCACCCTAGGAGAGACCCAGTACTTC
CASTLGETQYF
>once|TRBV5-4|TRBJ2-1|TRBD1
TGTGCCAGCAGCTCATACGGGACAGGGTACAATGAGCAGTTCTTC
CASSSYGTGYNEQFF
>-|TRBV28|TRBJ1-1|TRBD1
TGTGCCAGCAGTCTCCCGGTCGGGACAGGACGAGGTGAAGCTTTCTTT
CASSLPVGTGRGEAFF